This T cell receptor (beta chain) was captured by sequencing in a study of T cell repertoires in cytomegalovirus infection. TCRdb re-called the reads with MiXCR, one entry per CDR3 protein. This table holds some 450,000 distinct CDR3 sequences, approximately 33% found once. Unmatched junction bases numbered 5, after V lost 3 bases and J lost 5 bases. Germline V gene data show CDR1 as LGHDT and CDR2 as YNNKEL (reference sequence). The CDR3 totals 17 residues. A few counts support this clonotype. The J gene is TRBJ2-1, the V gene TRBV3-1; 15 nucleotides agree with TRBD2. Sequencing was performed on PBMCs. The sequence came from a human donor in good health (CMV status not recorded). Some clones in this sample may be carry-over from other donors' samples. The CDR3 DNA reads as TGTGCCAGCAGCCAGGAGGGACTAGCGGGGGGAAACAATGAGCAGTTCTTC. It specifies CASSQEGLAGGNNEQFF.